The 32 T cell receptor beta chains below come from one sample, sequenced in a study of cytomegalovirus exposure and HLA in healthy donors. The PCR made use of 60 Vbeta and 13 Jbeta primers. The repertoire was sequenced with immunoSEQ multiplex PCR; TCRdb's copy has only in-frame clones and lacks some. In the table there are around 190,000 clones, about 82% of which are singletons. Specimen: PBMCs. The origin of the receptors is a woman aged 45 to 65 in good health and CMV-seronegative.

CDR3 coding DNA: TGTGCCAGCAGCCCGATGGCCCTAGCCAAAAACATTCAGTACTTC. It specifies CASSPMALAKNIQYF. The chain combines TRBV9 with TRBJ2-4; D is uncertain. The CDR3 contains 15 residues. The germline CDR1 and CDR2 sequences are SGDLS and YYNGEE. Trimming shortened V by 4 bases and J by 0 bases, and 11 bases separated the two germline ends. Filled out from reference TRBV9 and TRBJ2-4, the complete variable domain reads DSGVTQTPKHLITATGQRVTLRCSPRSGDLSVYWYQQSLDQGLQFLIQYYNGEERAKGNILERFSAQQFPDLHSELNLSSLELGDSALYFCASSPMALAKNIQYFGAGTRLSVL.

The CDR3 bases are TGTGCCAGCAGCTTAACCCCGGGACTAGCGGGAGGGCGGCAGTTCTTC. Translated, it gives CASSLTPGLAGGRQFF. This chain links TRBV11-2 with TRBJ2-1; 16 bases line up with TRBD2. This CDR3 spans 16 amino acids. After removal of 2 bases from V and 12 bases from J, the junction contained 7 bases not matched to a gene. Germline V gene data show CDR1 as SGHAT and CDR2 as FQNNGV. Looking up the rest from reference TRBV11-2 and TRBJ2-1 gives the full variable domain: EAGVAQSPRYKIIEKRQSVAFWCNPISGHATLYWYQQILGQGPKLLIQFQNNGVVDDSQLPKDRFSAERLKGVDSTLKIQPAKLEDSAVYLCASSLTPGLAGGRQFFGPGTRLTVL.

The chain combines TRBV18 with TRBJ2-5, with 9 bases matching TRBD1. V was clipped by 1 base and J by 4 bases; unmatched bases: 4. The CDR3 sequence is 15 residues long. CDR1 and CDR2 (germline): KGHSH, LQKENI. The chain's CDR3 is CASSPRQGEAETQYF. In DNA form, the CDR3 reads TGTGCCAGCTCACCACGACAGGGGGAAGCAGAGACCCAGTACTTC.

The V gene is TRBV29-1, the J gene TRBJ2-7, with D maybe TRBD1 (6 bases). The V end lost 5 bases, the J end lost 2 bases, and 13 bases lay between the germline ends. Germline V gives CDR1 SQVTM, CDR2 ANQGSEA. CDR3 length equals 13 residues. CDR3 loop: CSVQGQTTYEQYF. In DNA, the CDR3 is TGCAGCGTTCAGGGACAAACTACCTACGAGCAGTACTTC.

This clone was seen only once. V and J are TRBV7-2 and TRBJ2-5; the D gene is possibly TRBD1 (5 bases). Germline V gene lookup returns CDR1 SGHTA and CDR2 FQGNSA. The CDR3 is made up of 18 amino acids. Trimming stripped 5 bases from V and 2 bases from J, with 24 bases between. This CDR3 is CASSPSRVTRPIQETQYF. Written as DNA, the CDR3 is TGTGCCAGCAGCCCGAGCAGGGTAACAAGACCCATACAAGAGACCCAGTACTTC.

This chain uses TRBV6-5 with TRBJ1-2, with TRBD1 matching 8 bases. The trim removed 3 bases at V and 4 bases at J, leaving 7 bases unmatched. This CDR3 is built from 15 residues. Germline CDR1 is MNHEY and CDR2 is SVGAGI. In DNA, the CDR3 is TGTGCCAGCAGTTATTCGAGGACAGGGACCTATGGCTACACCTTC. It encodes CASSYSRTGTYGYTF.

This rearrangement joins TRBV7-2 to TRBJ2-7; TRBD2 might be the D (6 bases). The germline V and J ends were trimmed by 5 bases and 0 bases, with 11 bases remaining between them. CDR3 length equals 14 residues. Germline CDR1 reads SGHTA; CDR2 reads FQGNSA. CDR3 in DNA: TGTGCCAGCAGCATCGGAGGGAGCTCCTACGAGCAGTACTTC. Protein product: CASSIGGSSYEQYF.

The V gene is TRBV27, the J gene TRBJ2-7, with TRBD2 as a possible D gene (6 bases). CDR3 length: 12 residues. Trimming pared 8 bases from V and 5 bases from J, leaving 13 bases between. Germline V gene lookup returns CDR1 MNHEY and CDR2 SMNVEV (reference sequence). CDR3 sequence (DNA): TGTGCCAGCTCCGGAGGGATCCACGAGCAGTACTTC. It is translated as CASSGGIHEQYF.

This rearrangement joins TRBV7-2 to TRBJ1-2; 9 bases align to TRBD1. V gave up 5 bases and J gave up 4 bases; unmatched junction bases: 8. The CDR3 sequence is 15 residues long. In germline, CDR1 is SGHTA, CDR2 FQGNSA. CDR3 region: CASSHSGTGTYGYTF. CDR3 coding DNA: TGTGCCAGCAGCCACTCGGGGACAGGGACCTATGGCTACACCTTC. Combining the CDR3 with reference TRBV7-2 and TRBJ1-2 gives the whole variable domain GAGVSQSPSNKVTEKGKDVELRCDPISGHTALYWYRQSLGQGLEFLIYFQGNSAPDKSGLPSDRFSAERTGGSVSTLTIQRTQQEDSAVYLCASSHSGTGTYGYTFGSGTRLTVV.

The chain combines TRBV6-5 with TRBJ2-7; 8 nucleotides align to TRBD2. The J segment lost 4 bases and the V segment lost 7 bases, leaving 12 bases of the junction unmatched. This CDR3 has 15 residues. CDR1 and CDR2 from the germline V gene are MNHEY and SVGAGI. In DNA, the CDR3 is TGTGCCAGCACTTCTACGGGACTAGGCCCTTACGAGCAGTACTTC. Translation gives CASTSTGLGPYEQYF.

The chain uses TRBV5-1 and TRBJ1-1; D possibly corresponds to TRBD1 (6 bases). Looked up from germline, CDR1 is SGHRS and CDR2 is YFSETQ. The V and J ends lost 0 bases and 3 bases respectively, with 15 bases between them. CDR3 length: 16 amino acids. The CDR3 DNA follows: TGCGCCAGCAGCTTGGTATCAGGGGTTCATGACACTGAAGCTTTCTTT. Residues: CASSLVSGVHDTEAFF.

The chain has TRBV19 and TRBJ1-4; no definite D call. Germline assignment: CDR1 LNHDA and CDR2 SQIVND (reference sequence). The V and J ends lost 5 bases and 0 bases respectively, with 13 bases between them. This CDR3 spans 16 amino acids. CDR3: CASSLRDAATNEKLFF. CDR3 coding DNA: TGTGCCAGTAGTCTCCGAGATGCTGCAACTAATGAAAAACTGTTTTTT.

V and J are TRBV5-1 and TRBJ2-1, with 9 bases matching TRBD1. V lost 4 bases to trimming and J lost 0 bases; unmatched junction nucleotides: 2. Germline V gene lookup returns CDR1 SGHRS and CDR2 YFSETQ. This CDR3 region has 15 residues. Here the CDR3 DNA reads TGCGCCAGCAGCAGACAGGGGGGCTCCTACAATGAGCAGTTCTTC. Amino acids: CASSRQGGSYNEQFF.

Only a few counts were recorded for this clone. V is TRBV6-1 and J is TRBJ1-2; no clear D gene. The V end was cut by 3 bases, the J end by 8 bases, with 7 bases between. Germline values: CDR1 MNHNS, CDR2 SASEGT. The CDR3 has 11 residues. CDR3 loop: CASSEMGGYTF. CDR3 nucleotide sequence: TGTGCCAGCAGTGAGATGGGCGGCTACACCTTC.

This clone was detected only a few times. Compared with germline, one end of the junction differs, possibly owing to a read error. The rearrangement uses TRBV2 and TRBJ1-5; weak D call: TRBD1 (6 bases). This CDR3 is 13 amino acids long. Germline V gene data show CDR1 as SNHLY and CDR2 as FYNNEI. The CDR3 protein is CASNEIQGQPQHF. CDR3 coding DNA: TGTGCCAGCAATGAAATACAGGGTCAGCCCCAGCATTTT.

The chain carries TRBV6-5 and TRBJ1-1; TRBD1 agrees at 7 bases. The J segment lost 8 bases and the V segment lost 5 bases, leaving 11 bases of the junction unmatched. The CDR3 length is 14 residues. The germline gives CDR1 MNHEY, CDR2 SVGAGI. CDR3 bases: TGTGCCAGCAGTACACGACAGGGCGGGGTAGAAGCTTTCTTT. Its protein is CASSTRQGGVEAFF.

The V call is TRBV28, the J call TRBJ2-7; no clear D. The CDR3 loop spans 12 amino acids. The V end lost 7 bases, the J end lost 5 bases, and 12 bases lay between the germline ends. Germline-derived CDR1 and CDR2 are MDHEN and SYDVKM. CDR3 in DNA: TGTGCCAGCACTTCGCGGAAGGACGAGCAGTACTTC. It codes for CASTSRKDEQYF.

This sequence joins TRBV27 and TRBJ2-2, with D perhaps TRBD1 (5 bases). CDR1 is MNHEY, CDR2 SMNVEV, per germline (reference sequence). CDR3 length: 12 amino acids. V was shortened by 3 bases and J by 8 bases, with 7 bases between the two germline ends. The chain's CDR3 is CASSFQGGELFF. The CDR3 nucleotides are TGTGCCAGCAGTTTCCAGGGTGGGGAGCTGTTTTTT.

The chain joins TRBV4-2 to TRBJ2-6, with D perhaps matching TRBD1 (5 bases). CDR1 is LGHNA and CDR2 is YNFKEQ in the germline V gene. This CDR3 contains 16 residues. V was pared by 5 bases and J by 0 bases, with 11 bases between. The CDR3 sequence is CASSADTYSGANVLTF. The CDR3 DNA reads TGTGCCAGCAGCGCGGACACTTACTCTGGGGCCAACGTCCTGACTTTC.

This clone was detected once. This chain uses TRBV19 with TRBJ1-5; D possibly corresponds to TRBD1 (6 bases). Germline V lookup: CDR1 LNHDA, CDR2 SQIVND (reference sequence). CDR3 size: 19 residues. Deletions cut 4 bases from V and 2 bases from J, with 24 bases between. Here the CDR3 reads CASSTGYGVNRAGNQPQHF. The CDR3, as DNA: TGTGCCAGTAGTACGGGGTATGGAGTCAACAGGGCCGGCAATCAGCCCCAGCATTTT.

CDR3 nucleotide sequence: TGTGCCAGCAGCCCCCGACACCAAGCCAAAAACATTCAGTACTTC. Protein: CASSPRHQAKNIQYF. This chain uses TRBV7-9 with TRBJ2-4; D gene ambiguous. The CDR3 is made up of 15 amino acids. Trimming took 5 bases from V and 0 from J, leaving 11 bases between them. The V gene's germline CDR1 is SEHNR and CDR2 FQNEAQ (reference sequence).

J is TRBJ1-2 and V is TRBV18, with 8 positions matching TRBD1. From germline, CDR1 is KGHSH and CDR2 LQKENI. The CDR3 totals 14 residues. Trimming removed 4 bases from V and 2 bases from J; junction bases left unmatched: 3. The DNA for the CDR3 is TGTGCCAGCTCACAGGGACAGGAAAACTATGGCTACACCTTC. The encoded protein is CASSQGQENYGYTF.

This clone was picked up a small number of times. V and J are TRBV6-1 and TRBJ1-1, with TRBD1 identical over 8 bases. V trimming: 6 bases; J trimming: 6 bases; junction bases outside the gene matches: 12. Germline V lookup: CDR1 MNHNS, CDR2 SASEGT. The CDR3 is 15 amino acids. CDR3 residues: CASRLGQGRAAEAFF. The DNA of the CDR3 is TGTGCCAGCAGGCTAGGACAGGGACGTGCGGCTGAAGCTTTCTTT.

This clone has only a few counts. CDR3 residues: CAWSKDRGIQETQYF. CDR3 DNA sequence: TGTGCCTGGAGTAAGGACAGGGGCATCCAAGAGACCCAGTACTTC. The chain has TRBV30 and TRBJ2-5; 9 positions agree with TRBD1. Germline-derived CDR1 and CDR2 are GTSNPN and SVGIG (reference sequence). The CDR3 totals 15 residues. J lost 1 base, V lost 2 bases, and 5 bases had no gene match.

The rearrangement uses TRBV7-8 and TRBJ2-3, with D hard to call. The V end lost 10 bases, the J end lost 1 base, and 9 bases lay between the germline ends. Germline V gene data show CDR1 as SGHVS and CDR2 as FQNEAQ. This CDR3 has 12 amino acids. Here the CDR3 reads CATRPGTDTQYF. The CDR3 region has the DNA TGTGCCACCCGTCCCGGCACAGATACGCAGTATTTT.

The chain combines TRBV7-8 with TRBJ1-1; D possibly corresponds to TRBD1 (5 bases). V lost 1 base and J lost 4, with 13 bases in between. Per the germline V gene, CDR1 is SGHVS and CDR2 is FQNEAQ. The CDR3 length is 15 residues. In DNA, the CDR3 is TGTGCCAGCAGCTTAGTTAGACAGAACCCCACTGAAGCTTTCTTT. Translated, it gives CASSLVRQNPTEAFF.

This clone was detected once. This chain joins TRBV30 and TRBJ2-1, with 9 bases lining up with TRBD2. J gave up 7 bases and V 4 bases, and 14 bases lay outside the gene matches. The CDR3 spans 16 residues. The V gene's germline CDR1 is GTSNPN and CDR2 SVGIG (reference sequence). DNA of the CDR3: TGTGCCTGGACCCCTTGGACTAGCGCCAGGGGGAATGAGCAGTTCTTC. Its protein product is CAWTPWTSARGNEQFF.

The rearrangement links TRBV4-1 to TRBJ1-1, with D unresolved. The CDR3 sequence is 20 residues long. V lost 0 bases to trimming and J lost 2 bases, with 25 bases between them. The germline V gene has CDR1 MGHRA and CDR2 YSYEKL. The CDR3 DNA sequence: TGCGCCAGCAGCCAAGATCGCGGAACCCGGTCCGTCCAAATTAACACTGAAGCTTTCTTT. Residues: CASSQDRGTRSVQINTEAFF.

The chain has TRBV28 and TRBJ2-2, with a tentative D call TRBD2 (5 bases). CDR1 and CDR2 (germline): MDHEN, SYDVKM. V lost 3 bases and J lost 4, with 9 bases in between. CDR3 length: 14 amino acids. The CDR3 DNA reads as TGTGCCAGCAGTTTGTCCGGGATCACCGGGGAGCTGTTTTTT. This encodes CASSLSGITGELFF.

The V call is TRBV28, the J call TRBJ2-5, with D possibly matching TRBD1 (5 bases). In germline, CDR1 is MDHEN, CDR2 SYDVKM. This CDR3 region has 15 residues. Trimming pared 3 bases from V and 4 bases from J, leaving 15 bases between. The CDR3 DNA sequence: TGTGCCAGCAGTTTTTCCTCCTCTAGGGGAGAGACCCAGTACTTC. Translation gives CASSFSSSRGETQYF.

The chain recombines TRBV27 with TRBJ2-7, with 10 bases that match TRBD2. This CDR3 contains 15 residues. After removal of 0 bases from V and 9 bases from J, the junction contained 8 bases not matched to a gene. Germline values: CDR1 MNHEY, CDR2 SMNVEV (reference sequence). CDR3 sequence (DNA): TGTGCCAGCAGTTTATCGACTAGCGGGCGAATGGGGCAGTACTTC. The encoded protein is CASSLSTSGRMGQYF.

The chain uses TRBV7-9 and TRBJ1-6; no definite D call. The V end lost 7 bases, the J end lost 14 bases, and 21 bases lay between the germline ends. There are 14 residues in the CDR3. Germline CDR1 and CDR2: SEHNR and FQNEAQ (reference sequence). CDR3 in DNA: TGTGCCAGCAATATCAGGCGGGGATTCGGGGCCCTCCACTTT. Protein: CASNIRRGFGALHF.